The subject of this entry is one T cell receptor beta chain. This sample was included in a study of blood T cell repertoires in COVID-19. TCRdb's table, derived via immunoSEQ multiplex PCR, lists solely in-frame clones and lacks some. There are about 240,000 clones in the sample; more than 75% occur only once, and roughly 3.1% lies in the top ten. Sequencing used PBMCs or T cells enriched from blood (not recorded which). The sequence derives from a woman in her thirties or forties with acute COVID-19.

CDR3 in amino acids: CASSVSSGSENIQYF. Written as DNA, the CDR3 is TGTGCCAGCAGCGTATCCAGCGGGAGTGAAAACATTCAGTACTTC. The chain combines TRBV9 with TRBJ2-4, with 8 bases identical to TRBD2. The CDR3 totals 15 residues. The germline CDR1 and CDR2 sequences are SGDLS and YYNGEE. The V gene end was trimmed by 1 base and the J gene end by 5 bases; junction bases not matched to a gene: 5.